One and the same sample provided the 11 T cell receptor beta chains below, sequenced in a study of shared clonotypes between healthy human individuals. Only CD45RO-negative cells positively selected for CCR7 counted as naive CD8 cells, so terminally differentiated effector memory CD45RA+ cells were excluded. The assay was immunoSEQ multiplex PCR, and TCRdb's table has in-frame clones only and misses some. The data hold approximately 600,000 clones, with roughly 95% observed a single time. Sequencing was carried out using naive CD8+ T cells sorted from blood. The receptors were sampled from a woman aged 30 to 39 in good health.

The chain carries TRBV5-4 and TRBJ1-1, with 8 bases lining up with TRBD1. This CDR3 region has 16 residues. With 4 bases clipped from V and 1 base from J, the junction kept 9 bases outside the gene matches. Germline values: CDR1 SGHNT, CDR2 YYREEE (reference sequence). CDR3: CASSLSRGTGNTEAFF. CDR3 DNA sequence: TGTGCCAGCAGCCTGAGCCGCGGGACAGGGAACACTGAAGCTTTCTTT.

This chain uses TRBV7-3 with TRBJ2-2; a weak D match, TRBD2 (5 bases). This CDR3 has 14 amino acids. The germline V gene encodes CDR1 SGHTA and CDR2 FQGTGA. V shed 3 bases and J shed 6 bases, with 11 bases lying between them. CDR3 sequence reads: CASSFSGWAGELFF. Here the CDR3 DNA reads TGTGCCAGCAGCTTTTCGGGGTGGGCCGGGGAGCTGTTTTTT.

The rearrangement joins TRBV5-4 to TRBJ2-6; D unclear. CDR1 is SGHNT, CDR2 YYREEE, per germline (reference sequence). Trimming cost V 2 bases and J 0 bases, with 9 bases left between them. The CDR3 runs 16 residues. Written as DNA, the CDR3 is TGTGCCAGCAGCTTAGGCAGAGGCTCTGGGGCCAACGTCCTGACTTTC. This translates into CASSLGRGSGANVLTF.

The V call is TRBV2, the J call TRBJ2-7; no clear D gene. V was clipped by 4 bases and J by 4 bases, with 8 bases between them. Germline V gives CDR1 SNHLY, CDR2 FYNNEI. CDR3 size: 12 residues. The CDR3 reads CASSVVVYEQYF. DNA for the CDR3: TGTGCCAGCAGTGTTGTGGTTTACGAGCAGTACTTC.

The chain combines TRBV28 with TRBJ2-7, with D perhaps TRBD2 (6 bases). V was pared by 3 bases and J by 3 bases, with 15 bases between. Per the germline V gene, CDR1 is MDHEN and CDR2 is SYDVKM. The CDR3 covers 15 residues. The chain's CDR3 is CASSFDPRGGYEQYF. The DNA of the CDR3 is TGTGCCAGCAGTTTTGACCCCCGGGGAGGCTACGAGCAGTACTTC.

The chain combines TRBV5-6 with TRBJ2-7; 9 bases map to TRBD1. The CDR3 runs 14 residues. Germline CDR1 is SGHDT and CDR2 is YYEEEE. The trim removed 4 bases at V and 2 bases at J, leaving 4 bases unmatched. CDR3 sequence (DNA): TGTGCCAGCAGCCCACGGACAGGGGCCTACGAGCAGTACTTC. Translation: CASSPRTGAYEQYF.

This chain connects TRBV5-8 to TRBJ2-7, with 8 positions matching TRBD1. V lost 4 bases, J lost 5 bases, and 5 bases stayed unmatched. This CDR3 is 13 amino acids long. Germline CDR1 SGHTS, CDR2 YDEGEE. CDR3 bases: TGTGCCAGCAGCCTCCAGGGGGCCGACGAGCAGTACTTC. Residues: CASSLQGADEQYF.

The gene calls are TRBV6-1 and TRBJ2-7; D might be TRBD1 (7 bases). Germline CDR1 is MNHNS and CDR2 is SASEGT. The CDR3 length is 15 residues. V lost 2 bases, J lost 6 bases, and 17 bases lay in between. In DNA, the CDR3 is TGTGCCAGCAGTGAATCAGGGGGGTCGGGCCGCGAGCAGTACTTC. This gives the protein CASSESGGSGREQYF.

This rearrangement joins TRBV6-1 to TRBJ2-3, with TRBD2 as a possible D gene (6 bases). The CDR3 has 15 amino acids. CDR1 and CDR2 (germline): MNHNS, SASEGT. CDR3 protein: CASTQTLGLTDTQYF. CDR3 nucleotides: TGTGCTAGTACCCAAACCTTGGGACTCACAGATACGCAGTATTTT.

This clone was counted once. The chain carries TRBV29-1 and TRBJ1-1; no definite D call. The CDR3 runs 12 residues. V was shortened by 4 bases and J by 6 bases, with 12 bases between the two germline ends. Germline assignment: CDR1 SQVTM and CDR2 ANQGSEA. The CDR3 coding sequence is TGCAGCGTTGTGGGGAGTGGGGCTGAAGCTTTCTTT. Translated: CSVVGSGAEAFF.

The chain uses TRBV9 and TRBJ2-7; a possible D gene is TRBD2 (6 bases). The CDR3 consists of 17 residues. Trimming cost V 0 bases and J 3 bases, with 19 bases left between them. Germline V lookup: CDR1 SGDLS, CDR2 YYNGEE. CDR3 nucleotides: TGTGCCAGCAGCGTAGATCGGTCTCGGCGGGAAGACTACGAGCAGTACTTC. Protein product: CASSVDRSRREDYEQYF.